The 9 T cell receptor beta chains below all came from one sample that was sequenced in a study of PD-L1 blockade in urothelial cancer (TCRdb year 2017). Interpreted using the paper, the time point label stands for: peripheral blood 6 weeks after treatment start. Libraries were prepared through the immunoSEQ multiplex PCR assay. The table was pulled from immuneACCESS by TCRdb, which kept in-frame rearrangements only. Such tables lose some clones; where checked, under half of the loss comes from unresolved V genes, and the rest has no known cause. Across this sample there are roughly 120,000 clones, with 85% to 95% seen only once. The top ten clones comprise approximately 3.8% of the sample. Material: PBMCs, obtained around atezolizumab (anti-PD-L1) treatment. Every receptor here comes from a man aged 60-69 years with urothelial cancer.

The chain employs TRBV29-1 and TRBJ2-3; tentatively, D is TRBD1 (5 bases). Trimming stripped 1 base from V and 2 bases from J, with 13 bases between. Germline V lookup: CDR1 SQVTM, CDR2 ANQGSEA. CDR3 length: 15 amino acids. The CDR3 spells CSVEGRNGATDTQYF. In DNA, the CDR3 is TGCAGCGTTGAAGGTCGTAATGGGGCCACAGATACGCAGTATTTT.

Only one count was recorded for this clone. This chain connects TRBV5-4 to TRBJ2-1; possibly TRBD2 for D (5 bases). Germline CDR1 SGHNT, CDR2 YYREEE (reference sequence). Trimming pared 4 bases from V and 7 bases from J, leaving 12 bases between. The CDR3 spans 13 residues. CDR3 residues: CASSPGVENEQFF. In DNA, the CDR3 is TGTGCCAGCAGCCCCGGGGTTGAGAATGAGCAGTTCTTC.

The rearrangement joins TRBV4-2 to TRBJ2-5; D is undetermined. Per the germline V gene, CDR1 is LGHNA and CDR2 is YNFKEQ. The CDR3 has 13 residues. V was pared by 3 bases and J by 4 bases, with 9 bases between. The CDR3 protein is CASSQGRRETQYF. The DNA for the CDR3 is TGTGCCAGCAGCCAGGGCAGAAGAGAGACCCAGTACTTC.

V is TRBV5-6 and J is TRBJ2-7, with D hard to call. V was pared by 4 bases and J by 4 bases, with 12 bases between. Looked up from germline, CDR1 is SGHDT and CDR2 is YYEEEE. This CDR3 region has 13 residues. The CDR3 DNA reads TGTGCCAGCAGCCCCAGGCACCTTTACGAGCAGTACTTC. Encoded protein: CASSPRHLYEQYF.

The rearrangement joins TRBV9 to TRBJ2-2; 9 bases are a match to TRBD1. This CDR3 comprises 18 residues. Trimming took 0 bases from V and 2 from J; bases not matched to a gene: 8. Germline loops: CDR1 SGDLS, CDR2 YYNGEE. In DNA form, the CDR3 reads TGTGCCAGCAGCGTAGAGTTCCTGGACAGGGGTAACACCGGGGAGCTGTTTTTT. Translation: CASSVEFLDRGNTGELFF. The whole variable domain, remainder taken from reference TRBV9 and TRBJ2-2, is DSGVTQTPKHLITATGQRVTLRCSPRSGDLSVYWYQQSLDQGLQFLIQYYNGEERAKGNILERFSAQQFPDLHSELNLSSLELGDSALYFCASSVEFLDRGNTGELFFGEGSRLTVL.

The genes are TRBV19 and TRBJ1-1; the D is unclear. V dropped 6 bases and J dropped 4 bases, with 15 bases sitting between them. The germline V gene encodes CDR1 LNHDA and CDR2 SQIVND (reference sequence). The CDR3 consists of 14 residues. CDR3 nucleotides: TGTGCCAGTAGAGCAGGAGGTGAAGGCACTGAAGCTTTCTTT. Its translation is CASRAGGEGTEAFF.

In nucleotides, the CDR3 is TGTGCCAGCAGCCGTGGTGGTGCGTCCTACGAGCAGTACTTC. Translated: CASSRGGASYEQYF. The chain has TRBV7-2 and TRBJ2-7, with unresolved D. Germline CDR1 reads SGHTA; CDR2 reads FQGNSA. Trimming removed 5 bases at V and 1 base at J, with 12 bases between. This CDR3 contains 14 residues.

The genes are TRBV5-8 and TRBJ1-5; D is unresolved. V shed 4 bases and J shed 11 bases, with 25 bases lying between them. This CDR3 contains 16 residues. CDR1 is SGHTS, CDR2 YDEGEE, per germline. This chain's CDR3 is CASSLGAQPEGGAQHF. The CDR3 region has the DNA TGTGCCAGCAGCCTCGGAGCGCAGCCCGAGGGAGGTGCCCAGCATTTT.

The chain is built from TRBV7-9 and TRBJ2-3; TRBD2 is a possible D gene (6 bases). The germline V and J ends were trimmed by 0 bases and 2 bases, with 15 bases remaining between them. Germline CDR1 is SEHNR and CDR2 is FQNEAQ (reference sequence). The CDR3 contains 17 residues. In nucleotides, the CDR3 is TGTGCCAGCAGCTTAGCGCTAACCGGCGGGAACACAGATACGCAGTATTTT. It codes for CASSLALTGGNTDTQYF.